This entry describes one T cell receptor (beta chain). This sample was included in a study of blood T cell repertoires in COVID-19. Overall study context: Samples of COVID-19 (acute and convalescent) were obtained from the United States, Italy and Spain.

With 4 bases clipped from V and 10 bases from J, the junction kept 13 bases outside the gene matches. This CDR3 comprises 15 residues. Germline V gives CDR1 SGHDT, CDR2 YYEEEE. Under the authors' procedure: Reference gene primer amplification gave nucleated cell count estimates. Assay used: immunoSEQ multiplex PCR; TCRdb lists only in-frame clones, some missing. V, J and clone size are those of that table, while D and trimming were read from the DNA. The sample gives about 490,000 clones, roughly 85% of which show up once; 3% to 4% is in the top ten. The source is a human donor in a cohort sampled during active COVID-19. The rearrangement uses TRBV5-6 and TRBJ1-1; 10 bases fit TRBD1. The sequencing input was peripheral blood. CDR3 amino acids: CASSPFQTGGSGAFF. Written as DNA, the CDR3 is TGTGCCAGCAGCCCCTTCCAGACAGGGGGCTCGGGAGCTTTCTTT.